The TCR beta chain under discussion was sequenced for a study of blood T cell repertoires in COVID-19. Study in general: Acute-phase and convalescent COVID-19 samples originated in the United States, Italy and Spain. PBMCs, B-cell-depleted T cells, or T cells were the source of the cDNA or gDNA that made up the material.

Looked up from germline, CDR1 is SGHVS and CDR2 is FQNEAQ. V lost 5 bases and J lost 10, with 13 bases in between. The CDR3 is made up of 12 amino acids. Under the authors' procedure: Reference gene primer amplification yielded estimated nucleated cell counts. Profiled with immunoSEQ multiplex PCR; TCRdb holds only in-frame clones, not every one. That table is the source of V, J and clone size, and D and trimming were worked out from the DNA. The sample records 120,000 or so clones, 85% to 90% being singletons. This receptor was obtained from a human donor in a cohort sampled during active COVID-19. The V call is TRBV7-8, the J call TRBJ2-3; D is possibly TRBD1 (5 bases). The sequencing sample was made of peripheral blood. This CDR3 reads CASSRAGNAQYF. The DNA for the CDR3 is TGTGCCAGCAGCCGGGCAGGGAATGCGCAGTATTTT.